A selection of T cell receptor beta chains follows, all from one sample in a study of T cells in Graves' hyperthyroidism and ophthalmopathy. TCRdb re-derived calls from the multiplex PCR reads in MiXCR, one entry per CDR3 protein. The profile shows 660,000 or so distinct CDR3 sequences, about 45% of them singletons. Sample: peripheral blood or thyroid tissue (not recorded which). All receptors come from an adult man with Graves' disease, either hyperthyroidism or ophthalmopathy (not recorded which). Both conserved end residues are part of each CDR3. Each record gives: J gene, clone size, D gene, CDR3 length, V gene, CDR3 DNA, CDR3 protein. D genes are given only for firm matches. Part of the rows lack a size; the others show once, few, many or a class for expanded clones.

>TRBJ2-6|.|.|13|TRBV12-5
TGTGCTAGTGGGCCCTCTGGGGCCAACGTCCTGACTTTC
CASGPSGANVLTF
>TRBJ2-5|few|TRBD2|14|TRBV12-3/TRBV12-4
TGTGCCAGCGGGAGCGGGAGGGCCAGGATGGCCCAGTACTTC
CASGSGRARMAQYF
>TRBJ2-7|.|TRBD2|16|TRBV5-1
TGCGCCAGCAGCCCCCTGGCGGGAGGGGCATTCCACGAGCAGTACTTC
CASSPLAGGAFHEQYF
>TRBJ1-5|many|.|14|TRBV6-5
TGTGCCAGCAGTGAAGATCACGGCAATCAGCCCCAGCATTTT
CASSEDHGNQPQHF
>TRBJ1-5|.|.|13|TRBV29-1
TGCAGCGTCGAGGAAAGGAGCAATCAGCCCCAGCATTTT
CSVEERSNQPQHF
>TRBJ1-5|.|.|15|TRBV19
TGTGCCAGTAGCCCATATGGGACGGGCAATCAGCCCCAGCATTTT
CASSPYGTGNQPQHF
>TRBJ2-5|.|.|16|TRBV5-1
TGCGCCAGCAGCGGAGAGCCGGGACTTAAACAAGAGACCCAGTACTTC
CASSGEPGLKQETQYF
>TRBJ1-6|.|TRBD1|18|TRBV12-3/TRBV12-4
TGTGCCAGCAGTTTAGAGGGACAGGGGGGTTTATCTAATTCACCCCTCCACTTT
CASSLEGQGGLSNSPLHF
>TRBJ2-5|many|TRBD1|15|TRBV4-1
TGCGCCAGCAGCCAAGTTCCGGGACAGCAAGAGACCCAGTACTTC
CASSQVPGQQETQYF
>TRBJ2-6|few|TRBD1|18|TRBV7-9
TGTGCCAGCAGCTTCCGGGACAGGGGGGACTCTGGGGCCAACGTCCTGACTTTC
CASSFRDRGDSGANVLTF